This T cell receptor (beta chain) was retrieved from a study of T cells expressing NK-cell markers. TCRdb reprocessed the 5' RACE reads and stores each CDR3 protein as one record, lacking DNA. This sample carries 350,000 to 500,000 distinct CDR3 sequences, with 7.3% going to the ten biggest clones. The CDR3 contains 14 residues. The germline V gene encodes CDR1 SGHKS and CDR2 YYEKEE (reference sequence). This chain connects TRBV5-5 to TRBJ1-1; as DNA is missing, the TRBD1 call by TCRdb cannot be tested. This TCR was sampled from a woman aged 18 to 75 in good health. Source material: blood T cells: a sorted CD56 or NKG2C T cell subset, CD4+ or CD8+ T cells, or bulk PBMC T cells (not recorded which). The CDR3 reads CASSFQGSATEAFF.